This is a list of T cell receptor beta chains from one sample in a study of circulating and synovial CD4+ cells in juvenile arthritis. Profiling relied on immunoSEQ multiplex PCR, and the TCRdb table lists in-frame clones only, not all of them. The sample records roughly 32,000 clones, about 95% being singletons. The sequencing input was CD4+ T cells from blood. These receptors were taken from a human donor with juvenile idiopathic arthritis. The CDR3 runs from the conserved cysteine through the conserved F or W. A D gene is named only where the DNA matches it firmly. The size entry is marked missing in some rows and otherwise reads once, few, many or a size class.

CDR3 DNA: TGTGCCAGCAGCCCAGGACTAGCGGTTAAAAACATTCAGTACTTC
CDR3 protein: CASSPGLAVKNIQYF
V gene: TRBV5-6
CDR3 length: 15
J gene: TRBJ2-4
clone size: -
D gene: TRBD2

CDR3 DNA: TGTGCCAGCAGTGACGGCGGGACGCGCTACGAGCAGTACTTC
CDR3 protein: CASSDGGTRYEQYF
V gene: TRBV6-1
CDR3 length: 14
J gene: TRBJ2-7
clone size: -
D gene: -

CDR3 DNA: TGTGCCAGCAGTCCCCGGGACTCCTATCGAGAGACCCAGTACTTC
CDR3 protein: CASSPRDSYRETQYF
V gene: TRBV6-6
CDR3 length: 15
J gene: TRBJ2-5
clone size: -
D gene: -

CDR3 DNA: TGTGCCAGCAGCCCCCCGGGACGGGGGGGACCAGATACGCAGTATTTT
CDR3 protein: CASSPPGRGGPDTQYF
V gene: TRBV11-3
CDR3 length: 16
J gene: TRBJ2-3
clone size: -
D gene: TRBD2

CDR3 DNA: TGTGCCAGCAGCCAAGACGGGACTAGTAGTGCCGGGGAGCTGTTTTTT
CDR3 protein: CASSQDGTSSAGELFF
V gene: TRBV4-2
CDR3 length: 16
J gene: TRBJ2-2
clone size: -
D gene: TRBD2

CDR3 DNA: TGTGCCAGCAGCGACCAACTAGCGGGTTATGAGCAGTTCTTC
CDR3 protein: CASSDQLAGYEQFF
V gene: TRBV9
CDR3 length: 14
J gene: TRBJ2-1
clone size: -
D gene: TRBD2

CDR3 DNA: TGTGCCAGCAGTGTTCGGGGGGGCCGTAACACCGGGGAGCTGTTTTTT
CDR3 protein: CASSVRGGRNTGELFF
V gene: TRBV2
CDR3 length: 16
J gene: TRBJ2-2
clone size: -
D gene: TRBD2

CDR3 DNA: TGCAGCGTTCGCCGTAGCGGGGGGGAGACCCAGTACTTC
CDR3 protein: CSVRRSGGETQYF
V gene: TRBV29-1
CDR3 length: 13
J gene: TRBJ2-5
clone size: -
D gene: TRBD2

CDR3 DNA: TGTGCCAGTAGTCCTTCTCTAGACAGGCAAGGGCAGCCCCAGCATTTT
CDR3 protein: CASSPSLDRQGQPQHF
V gene: TRBV19
CDR3 length: 16
J gene: TRBJ1-5
clone size: once
D gene: -

CDR3 DNA: TGTGCCAGTTACAGGGGGAGGGTCGAAAAACTGTTTTTT
CDR3 protein: CASYRGRVEKLFF
V gene: TRBV2
CDR3 length: 13
J gene: TRBJ1-4
clone size: -
D gene: TRBD1